The next 10 T cell receptor beta chains were all read from a single sample in a study of cytomegalovirus exposure and HLA in healthy donors. It was with 60 Vbeta and 13 Jbeta primers that the PCR ran. Method: immunoSEQ multiplex PCR; TCRdb's copy keeps in-frame clones and lacks some. The data hold more than 95,000 clones, with roughly 79% observed a single time. The sequenced sample was PBMCs. Receptors originate from a female donor in good health and CMV-seropositive.

This sequence joins TRBV5-1 and TRBJ1-1; D is perhaps TRBD1 (6 bases). V lost 0 bases and J lost 5, with 11 bases in between. Germline assignment: CDR1 SGHRS and CDR2 YFSETQ. The CDR3 has 14 residues. In DNA, the CDR3 is TGCGCCAGCAGCTTGGGAGGGGGGGCTACTGAAGCTTTCTTT. It is translated as CASSLGGGATEAFF.

The rearrangement joins TRBV7-2 to TRBJ1-3; 7 bases are a match to TRBD1. Germline V gene lookup returns CDR1 SGHTA and CDR2 FQGNSA. This CDR3 is 15 amino acids long. Losses at the gene ends were 7 bases for V and 2 bases for J; bases not matched to a gene: 8. In DNA, the CDR3 is TGTGCCAGCACCCGCCGACAGGGTGCTGGAAACACCATATATTTT. It is translated as CASTRRQGAGNTIYF.

V usage is TRBV13 and J usage is TRBJ2-7; a weak D match, TRBD1 (6 bases). The CDR3 has 12 residues. Looked up from germline, CDR1 is PRHDT and CDR2 is FYEKMQ (reference sequence). V dropped 5 bases and J dropped 5 bases, with 10 bases sitting between them. In DNA form, the CDR3 reads TGTGCCAGCAGCGCCCACAGGGACGAGCAGTACTTC. Translated, it gives CASSAHRDEQYF.

Turning to this clone: One end of the junction varies from germline; a read error may be responsible. This chain uses TRBV4-1 with TRBJ1-1, with TRBD1 as a possible D gene (6 bases). Germline CDR1 MGHRA, CDR2 YSYEKL. The CDR3 loop spans 16 amino acids. CDR3 nucleotide sequence: TGCGCCAGCAGACAAGATCTCCCCCAGGGGCAGACTGAAGCTTTCTTT. Its translation: CASRQDLPQGQTEAFF.

The CDR3 loop reads CSVDTSGQETQYF. The CDR3 coding sequence is TGCAGCGTTGATACTAGCGGACAAGAGACCCAGTACTTC. The chain is built from TRBV29-1 and TRBJ2-5, with 8 nucleotides matching TRBD2. The CDR3 runs to 13 residues. The germline gives CDR1 SQVTM, CDR2 ANQGSEA. Trimming at V came to 3 bases and at J to 2 bases, leaving 2 bases not matched to a gene.

The sample holds a few counts of this clone. V usage is TRBV5-4 and J usage is TRBJ2-5; 13 bases are a match to TRBD2. The CDR3 consists of 17 residues. CDR1 is SGHNT and CDR2 is YYREEE in the germline V gene (reference sequence). V gave up 4 bases and J gave up 5 bases; unmatched junction bases: 11. The CDR3 bases are TGTGCCAGCAGCCCGTCATTTACTAGCGGGAGGGCGGAGACCCAGTACTTC. This translates into CASSPSFTSGRAETQYF.

This CDR3 is CASSSRGRSFDEQFF. CDR3 nucleotide sequence: TGTGCCAGCAGCTCCCGAGGGAGATCTTTCGATGAGCAGTTCTTC. This sequence joins TRBV11-3 and TRBJ2-1, with D possibly matching TRBD2 (5 bases). Germline V gene lookup returns CDR1 SGHNT and CDR2 YENEEA. V lost 4 bases to trimming and J lost 8 bases, with 18 bases between them. This CDR3 is built from 15 residues.

The chain is built from TRBV9 and TRBJ2-1; TRBD2 matches at 11 bases. Germline V gives CDR1 SGDLS, CDR2 YYNGEE. J lost 0 bases, V lost 2 bases, and 1 base had no gene match. This CDR3 has 16 amino acids. The CDR3 spells CASSVGLAASYNEQFF. CDR3 nucleotide sequence: TGTGCCAGCAGCGTGGGACTAGCGGCCTCCTACAATGAGCAGTTCTTC.

The chain is built from TRBV6-5 and TRBJ2-1, with D perhaps TRBD1 (6 bases). This CDR3 is 15 amino acids long. V lost 0 bases and J 9 bases, leaving 15 bases between the germline ends. Germline lookup yields CDR1 MNHEY and CDR2 SVGAGI. CDR3 sequence reads: CASSYSRTVSSEQFF. CDR3 DNA sequence: TGTGCCAGCAGTTACTCGAGGACAGTCTCTAGTGAGCAGTTCTTC.

The rearrangement uses TRBV25-1 and TRBJ1-2, with 8 bases matching TRBD1. Germline V CDR1 and CDR2: MGHDK, SYGVNS. The CDR3 has 14 amino acids. V trimming: 5 bases; J trimming: 2 bases; junction bases outside the gene matches: 4. The CDR3: CASSLAGGNYGYTF. The CDR3 region has the DNA TGTGCCAGCAGTCTTGCAGGGGGCAACTATGGCTACACCTTC.